These T cell receptor beta chains were read from a single sample in a study of cytomegalovirus exposure and HLA in healthy donors. Sequencing was performed with immunoSEQ multiplex PCR; in TCRdb, only in-frame clones are kept and a portion is missing. The table lists around 180,000 clones, 60% to 80% of them singletons. What was sequenced was PBMCs. These receptors were collected from a man between 60 and 75 years old in good health and CMV-seronegative. The CDR3 runs from the conserved cysteine through the conserved F or W. The D gene is left open where the match is weak. Clone size, where shown, is once, few, many, or a class for clones that have expanded.

j_call d_call clone_size v_call cdr3_nt cdr3_aa
TRBJ2-3 . . TRBV9 TGTGCCAGCAGCGTAGCCCAGGGATTAGGAACAGATACGCAGTATTTT CASSVAQGLGTDTQYF
TRBJ1-2 . . TRBV6-1 TGTGCCAGCAGTGAAGGTATAGGAGCTAACTATGGCTACACCTTC CASSEGIGANYGYTF
TRBJ2-1 TRBD2 . TRBV29-1 TGCAGCGTTGAAGACGCCCTAGCGGGAGGGCCGGATGAGCAGTTCTTC CSVEDALAGGPDEQFF
TRBJ1-1 . few TRBV11-2 TGTGCCAGCAGCTTGGCCGGACAGCGTAGGGAAGCTTTCTTT CASSLAGQRREAFF
TRBJ1-4 . . TRBV30 TGTGCCTGGACCCCAGGCCCGAATGAAAAACTGTTTTTT CAWTPGPNEKLFF
TRBJ1-1 . . TRBV7-9 TGTGCCAGCAGCCCCGCCAGGGGAGGGGGGGACACTGAAGCTTTCTTT CASSPARGGGDTEAFF
TRBJ2-3 . few TRBV9 TGTGCCAGCAGCGTAGGATTTGGACAGCCTTATACGCAGTATTTT CASSVGFGQPYTQYF
TRBJ1-1 TRBD1 . TRBV4-3 TGCGCCAGCAGCCAAGTCGGACAGGGGAACACTGAAGCTTTCTTT CASSQVGQGNTEAFF
TRBJ1-3 . . TRBV5-6 TGTGCCAGCAGCCGATTGGAGTCGGGAAACACCATATATTTT CASSRLESGNTIYF
TRBJ2-5 . . TRBV12-5 TGTGCTAGTGGTTTGGTACAGGGTTCTTCAGAGACCCAGTACTTC CASGLVQGSSETQYF